Each of the 3 T cell receptor beta chains below was sequenced from the same sample in a study of beta chain features in type 1 diabetes. The whole isolated RNA underwent reverse transcription, so sequencing captured expressed TCRB transcripts. The method was immunoSEQ multiplex PCR; TCRdb's version includes in-frame clones alone and lacks a portion of them. Of about 900,000 clones detected, about a sixth appear once; the ten largest clones hold 0.02% to 0.025%. The sample was naive CD4+ T cells from blood. The source is a woman aged 18-30 years in good health.

This clone has just a few counts. The V and J genes are TRBV5-1 and TRBJ1-1, with D perhaps matching TRBD1 (5 bases). CDR1 is SGHRS, CDR2 YFSETQ, per germline. Trimming left V 3 bases short and J 6 bases short, with 21 bases between. The CDR3 covers 16 residues. CDR3 in amino acids: CASSSVLTGGSAEAFF. The CDR3 DNA sequence: TGCGCCAGCAGCTCGGTCCTCACCGGGGGGTCGGCTGAAGCTTTCTTT.

A few counts support this clone. J is TRBJ2-7 and V is TRBV21-1; TRBD2 is the table's D call, not checked against the DNA. TRBV21-1 is a listed pseudogene. The CDR3 spans 14 residues. In DNA form, the CDR3 reads TGTGCCAGCAGCAAATGGGGGGAATACTACGAGCAGTACTTC. This gives the protein CASSKWGEYYEQYF.

This clone was detected only a few times. V gene TRBV28 combines with J gene TRBJ2-2, with D hard to call. This CDR3 has 15 amino acids. V lost 3 bases and J 0 bases, leaving 8 bases between the germline ends. Germline V lookup: CDR1 MDHEN, CDR2 SYDVKM. CDR3 amino acids: CASSFLQSNTGELFF. Here the CDR3 DNA reads TGTGCCAGCAGTTTTCTCCAGTCGAACACCGGGGAGCTGTTTTTT.